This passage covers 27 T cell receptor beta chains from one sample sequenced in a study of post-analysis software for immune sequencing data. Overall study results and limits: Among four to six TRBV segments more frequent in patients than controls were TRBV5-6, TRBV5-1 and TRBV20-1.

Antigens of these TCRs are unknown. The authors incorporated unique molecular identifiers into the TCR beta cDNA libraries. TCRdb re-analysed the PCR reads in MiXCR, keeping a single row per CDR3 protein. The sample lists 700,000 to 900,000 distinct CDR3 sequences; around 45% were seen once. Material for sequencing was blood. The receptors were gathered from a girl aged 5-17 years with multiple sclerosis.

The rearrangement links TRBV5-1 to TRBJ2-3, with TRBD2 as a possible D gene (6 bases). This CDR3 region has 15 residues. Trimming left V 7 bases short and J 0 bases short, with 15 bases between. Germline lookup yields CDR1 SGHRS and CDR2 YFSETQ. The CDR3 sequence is CASGFSGTSTDTQYF. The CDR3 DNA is TGCGCCAGCGGATTTAGCGGAACTAGCACAGATACGCAGTATTTT.

The CDR3 nucleotides read TGCAGTGCTCCCCCTAGCGGGAGCACAGATACGCAGTATTTT. Its protein is CSAPPSGSTDTQYF. V gene TRBV20-1 combines with J gene TRBJ2-3, with 8 bases aligning to TRBD2. This CDR3 has 14 amino acids. Germline V CDR1 and CDR2: DFQATT, SNEGSKA (reference sequence). J gave up 0 bases and V 5 bases, and 4 bases lay outside the gene matches.

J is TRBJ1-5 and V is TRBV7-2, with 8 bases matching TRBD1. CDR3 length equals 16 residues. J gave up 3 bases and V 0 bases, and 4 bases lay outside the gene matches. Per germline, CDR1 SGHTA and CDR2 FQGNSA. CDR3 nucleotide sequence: TGTGCCAGCAGCTTAGCCGGGACAGGCCTCAATCAGCCCCAGCATTTT. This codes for CASSLAGTGLNQPQHF.

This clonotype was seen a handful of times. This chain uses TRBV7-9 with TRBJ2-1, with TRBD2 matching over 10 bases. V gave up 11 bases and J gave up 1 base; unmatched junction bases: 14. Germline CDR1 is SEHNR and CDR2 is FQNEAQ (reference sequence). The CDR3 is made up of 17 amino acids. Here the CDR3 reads CAPGDRLAGVSYNEQFF. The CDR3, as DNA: TGTGCCCCCGGCGACAGACTAGCGGGCGTTTCCTACAATGAGCAGTTCTTC.

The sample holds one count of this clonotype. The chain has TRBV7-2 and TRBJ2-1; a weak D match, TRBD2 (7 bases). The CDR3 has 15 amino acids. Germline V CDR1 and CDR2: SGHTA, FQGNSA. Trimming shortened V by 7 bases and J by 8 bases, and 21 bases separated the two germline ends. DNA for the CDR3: TGTGCCAGCACAGAGGGGGGAGGGCCTCTCTATGAGCAGTTCTTC. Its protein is CASTEGGGPLYEQFF.

The CDR3 sequence is CSARDLRPAASGNTIYF. The CDR3 nucleotides are TGCAGTGCTAGAGATCTGCGCCCGGCGGCGTCTGGAAACACCATATATTTT. V and J are TRBV20-1 and TRBJ1-3; D not certain. The CDR3 consists of 17 residues. V was trimmed by 0 bases and J by 1 base, leaving 16 bases between them. From germline, CDR1 is DFQATT and CDR2 SNEGSKA (reference sequence).

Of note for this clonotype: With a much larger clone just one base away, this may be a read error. This CDR3 is CASSSDRATYNSPPHF. The CDR3 region has the DNA TGTGCCAGCAGCTCGGACAGGGCCACCTATAATTCACCCCCCCACTTT. This chain joins TRBV7-9 and TRBJ1-6, with TRBD1 matching over 8 bases. The CDR3 consists of 16 residues. Germline V gene lookup returns CDR1 SEHNR and CDR2 FQNEAQ (reference sequence).

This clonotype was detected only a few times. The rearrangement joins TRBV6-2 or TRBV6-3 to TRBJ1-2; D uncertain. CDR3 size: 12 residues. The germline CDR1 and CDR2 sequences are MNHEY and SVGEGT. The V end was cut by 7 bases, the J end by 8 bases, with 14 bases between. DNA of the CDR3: TGTGCCAGCAAAGGGCCGGCCGCCGGCTACACCTTC. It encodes CASKGPAAGYTF.

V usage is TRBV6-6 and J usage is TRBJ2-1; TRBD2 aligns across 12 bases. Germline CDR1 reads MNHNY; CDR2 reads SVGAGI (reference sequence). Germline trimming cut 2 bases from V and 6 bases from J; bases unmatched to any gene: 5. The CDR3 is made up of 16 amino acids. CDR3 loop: CASSYVSSGRGNEQFF. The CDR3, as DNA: TGTGCCAGCAGTTACGTGTCTAGCGGGAGGGGCAATGAGCAGTTCTTC.

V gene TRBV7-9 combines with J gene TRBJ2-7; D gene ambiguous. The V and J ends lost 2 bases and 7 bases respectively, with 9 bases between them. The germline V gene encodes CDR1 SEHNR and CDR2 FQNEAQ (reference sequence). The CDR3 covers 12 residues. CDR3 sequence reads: CASSLLGMEQYF. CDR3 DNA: TGTGCCAGCAGCTTATTGGGGATGGAGCAGTACTTC.

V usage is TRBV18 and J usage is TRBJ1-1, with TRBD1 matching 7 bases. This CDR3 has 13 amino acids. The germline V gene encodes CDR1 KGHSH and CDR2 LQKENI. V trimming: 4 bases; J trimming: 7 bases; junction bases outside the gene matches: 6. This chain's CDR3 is CASSRRQGDEAFF. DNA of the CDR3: TGTGCCAGCTCACGTCGACAGGGTGATGAAGCTTTCTTT.

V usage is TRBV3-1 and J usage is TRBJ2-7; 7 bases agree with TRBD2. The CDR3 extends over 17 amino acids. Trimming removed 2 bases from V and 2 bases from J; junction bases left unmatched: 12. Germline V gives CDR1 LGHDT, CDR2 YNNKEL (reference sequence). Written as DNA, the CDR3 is TGTGCCAGCAGCCAATCCCACTCCGGGAGGACCCCCTACGAGCAGTACTTC. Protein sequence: CASSQSHSGRTPYEQYF.

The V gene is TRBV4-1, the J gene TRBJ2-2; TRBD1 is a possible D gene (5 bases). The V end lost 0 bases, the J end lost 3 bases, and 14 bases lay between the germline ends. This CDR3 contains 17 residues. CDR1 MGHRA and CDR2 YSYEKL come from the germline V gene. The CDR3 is CASSQERGRADTGELFF. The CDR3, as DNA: TGCGCCAGCAGCCAAGAGCGAGGCAGGGCGGACACCGGGGAGCTGTTTTTT.

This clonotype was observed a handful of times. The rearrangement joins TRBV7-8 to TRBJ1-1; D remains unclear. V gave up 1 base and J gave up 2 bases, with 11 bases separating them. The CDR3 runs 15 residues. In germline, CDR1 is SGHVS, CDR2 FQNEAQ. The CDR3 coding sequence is TGTGCCAGCAGCTTAGTTGGCAGCTTAAACACTGAAGCTTTCTTT. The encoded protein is CASSLVGSLNTEAFF.

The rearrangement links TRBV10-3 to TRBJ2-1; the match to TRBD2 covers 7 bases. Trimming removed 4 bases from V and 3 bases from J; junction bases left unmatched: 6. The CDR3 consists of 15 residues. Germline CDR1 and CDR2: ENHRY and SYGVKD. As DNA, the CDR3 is TGTGCCATCAGTGGGACTAGGGCCCTCTACAATGAGCAGTTCTTC. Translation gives CAISGTRALYNEQFF.

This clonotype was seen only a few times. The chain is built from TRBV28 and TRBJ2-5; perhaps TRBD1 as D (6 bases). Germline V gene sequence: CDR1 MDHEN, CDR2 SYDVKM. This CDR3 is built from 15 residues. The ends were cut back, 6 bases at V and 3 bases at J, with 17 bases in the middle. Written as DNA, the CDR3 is TGTGCCAGCAGCCTCCTCAGGACAGAGAAAGAGACCCAGTACTTC. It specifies CASSLLRTEKETQYF.

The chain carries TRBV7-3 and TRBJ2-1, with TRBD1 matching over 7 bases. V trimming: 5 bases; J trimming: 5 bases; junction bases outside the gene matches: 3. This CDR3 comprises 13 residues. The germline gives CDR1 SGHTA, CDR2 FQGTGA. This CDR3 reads CASSGDRNNEQFF. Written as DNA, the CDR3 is TGTGCCAGCAGCGGGGACAGAAACAATGAGCAGTTCTTC. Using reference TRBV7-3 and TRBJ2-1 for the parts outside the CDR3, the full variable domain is GAGVSQTPSNKVTEKGKYVELRCDPISGHTALYWYRQSLGQGPEFLIYFQGTGAADDSGLPNDRFFAVRPEGSVSTLKIQRTERGDSAVYLCASSGDRNNEQFFGPGTRLTVL.

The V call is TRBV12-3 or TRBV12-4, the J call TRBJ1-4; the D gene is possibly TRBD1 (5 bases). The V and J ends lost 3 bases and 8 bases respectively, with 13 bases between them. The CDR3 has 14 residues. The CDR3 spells CASSLGWGAEKLFF. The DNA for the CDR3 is TGTGCCAGCAGTTTGGGCTGGGGCGCGGAAAAACTGTTTTTT.

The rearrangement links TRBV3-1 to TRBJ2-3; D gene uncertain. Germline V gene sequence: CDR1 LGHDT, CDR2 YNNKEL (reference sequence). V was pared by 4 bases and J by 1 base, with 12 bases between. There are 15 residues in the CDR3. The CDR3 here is CASSLGLHGTDTQYF. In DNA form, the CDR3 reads TGTGCCAGCAGCCTAGGGCTCCACGGCACAGATACGCAGTATTTT.

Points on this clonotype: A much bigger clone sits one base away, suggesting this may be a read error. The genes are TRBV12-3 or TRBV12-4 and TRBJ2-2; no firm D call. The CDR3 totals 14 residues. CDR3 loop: CASRLGLNTGELFF. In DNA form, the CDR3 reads TGTGCCAGCAGGTTAGGGCTGAACACCGGGGAGCTGTTTTTT.

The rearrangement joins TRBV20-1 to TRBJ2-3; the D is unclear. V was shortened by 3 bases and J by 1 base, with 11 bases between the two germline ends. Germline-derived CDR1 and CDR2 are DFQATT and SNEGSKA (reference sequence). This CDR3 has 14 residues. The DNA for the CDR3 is TGCAGTGCTAGTATGGTGATCCGCACAGATACGCAGTATTTT. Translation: CSASMVIRTDTQYF.

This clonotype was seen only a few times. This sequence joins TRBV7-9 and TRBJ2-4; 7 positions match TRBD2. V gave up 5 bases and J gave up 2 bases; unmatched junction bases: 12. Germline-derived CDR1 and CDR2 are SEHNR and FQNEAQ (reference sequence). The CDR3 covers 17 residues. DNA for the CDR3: TGTGCCAGCAGCCCCGCCGCGGGGGTGGCATCCAAAAACATTCAGTACTTC. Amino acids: CASSPAAGVASKNIQYF. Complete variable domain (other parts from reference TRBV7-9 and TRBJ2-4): DTGVSQNPRHKITKRGQNVTFRCDPISEHNRLYWYRQTLGQGPEFLTYFQNEAQLEKSRLLSDRFSAERPKGSFSTLEIQRTEQGDSAMYLCASSPAAGVASKNIQYFGAGTRLSVL.

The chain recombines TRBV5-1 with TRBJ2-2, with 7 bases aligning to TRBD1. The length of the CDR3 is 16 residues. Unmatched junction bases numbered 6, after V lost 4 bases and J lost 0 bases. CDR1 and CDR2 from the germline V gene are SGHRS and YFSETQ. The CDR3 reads CASSPTGTANTGELFF. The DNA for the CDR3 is TGCGCCAGCAGCCCAACCGGGACAGCGAACACCGGGGAGCTGTTTTTT. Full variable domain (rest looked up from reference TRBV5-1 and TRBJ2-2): KAGVTQTPRYLIKTRGQQVTLSCSPISGHRSVSWYQQTPGQGLQFLFEYFSETQRNKGNFPGRFSGRQFSNSRSEMNVSTLELGDSALYLCASSPTGTANTGELFFGEGSRLTVL.

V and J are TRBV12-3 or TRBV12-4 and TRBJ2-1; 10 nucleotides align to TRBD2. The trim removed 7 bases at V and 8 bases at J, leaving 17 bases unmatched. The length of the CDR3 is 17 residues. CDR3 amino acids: CASTTTVGLAGVDEQFF. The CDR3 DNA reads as TGTGCCAGCACCACGACAGTAGGGCTAGCGGGAGTTGATGAGCAGTTCTTC.

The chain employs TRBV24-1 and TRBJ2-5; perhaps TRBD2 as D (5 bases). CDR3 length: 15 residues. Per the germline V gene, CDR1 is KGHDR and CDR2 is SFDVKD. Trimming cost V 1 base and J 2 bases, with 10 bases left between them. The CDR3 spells CATSDFEGNQETQYF. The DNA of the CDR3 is TGTGCCACCAGTGATTTTGAGGGAAATCAAGAGACCCAGTACTTC.

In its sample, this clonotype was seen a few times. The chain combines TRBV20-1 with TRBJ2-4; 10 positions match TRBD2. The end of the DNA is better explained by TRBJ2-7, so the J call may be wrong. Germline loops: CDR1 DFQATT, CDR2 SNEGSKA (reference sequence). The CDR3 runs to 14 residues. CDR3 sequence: CSARARLAGHEQYF. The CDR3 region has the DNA TGCAGTGCTAGAGCTCGACTAGCGGGTCACGAGCAGTACTTC.

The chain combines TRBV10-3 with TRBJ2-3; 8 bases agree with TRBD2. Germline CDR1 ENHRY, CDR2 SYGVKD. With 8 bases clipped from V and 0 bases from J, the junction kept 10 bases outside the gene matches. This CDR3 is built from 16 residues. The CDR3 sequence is CAIRSSGDSSTDTQYF. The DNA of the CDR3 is TGTGCCATCCGGAGTAGCGGGGATTCTAGCACAGATACGCAGTATTTT.